These 5 T cell receptor beta chains share one sample of origin, sequenced in a study of long-term antiretroviral therapy in people with HIV. At survey level, the immunoSEQ assay was run in its v3.0 version. Repertoires were generated with immunoSEQ multiplex PCR, while TCRdb's copy carries only in-frame clones and drops some. This sample has about 26,000 clones, with approximately 87% found just once. The sample here was unsorted PBMCs, taken 4.8 to 5 years after starting antiretroviral therapy. The source of these receptors is a middle-aged man with HIV.

This clone was detected a few times. The chain links TRBV7-3 to TRBJ1-6, with 10 bases aligning to TRBD1. This CDR3 is built from 16 residues. Germline V lookup: CDR1 SGHTA, CDR2 FQGTGA. Losses at the gene ends were 5 bases for V and 10 bases for J; bases not matched to a gene: 11. For the CDR3, the DNA is TGTGCCAGCAGCGAAAGGCCGGGACAGGGGAACTCACCCCTCCACTTT. Translation: CASSERPGQGNSPLHF.

This chain joins TRBV6-5 and TRBJ2-7; a possible D gene is TRBD2 (5 bases). V lost 4 bases and J 2 bases, leaving 12 bases between the germline ends. The germline CDR1 and CDR2 sequences are MNHEY and SVGAGI. The CDR3 loop spans 14 amino acids. This CDR3 is CASSSYSGTYEQYF. The CDR3 DNA reads as TGTGCCAGCAGTTCCTACAGCGGTACCTACGAGCAGTACTTC.

V and J are TRBV29-1 and TRBJ1-2; D gene uncertain. The V and J ends lost 0 bases and 0 bases respectively, with 8 bases between them. Germline CDR1 and CDR2: SQVTM and ANQGSEA. The CDR3 spans 14 residues. CDR3 protein: CSVEDFEANYGYTF. In DNA, the CDR3 is TGCAGCGTTGAAGATTTCGAGGCTAACTATGGCTACACCTTC.

The chain recombines TRBV11-2 with TRBJ2-7, with 9 nucleotides matching TRBD2. CDR3 length equals 17 residues. Trimming cost V 1 base and J 2 bases; bases outside gene matches: 9. Germline loops: CDR1 SGHAT, CDR2 FQNNGV. In DNA, the CDR3 is TGTGCCAGCAGCTTAGGGATTAGCGGGGGCCAACCCTACGAGCAGTACTTC. Translated, it gives CASSLGISGGQPYEQYF.

The chain is built from TRBV6-5 and TRBJ2-7, with a tentative D call TRBD1 (6 bases). This CDR3 has 13 residues. V lost 6 bases, J lost 5 bases, and 14 bases lay in between. Germline V gene data show CDR1 as MNHEY and CDR2 as SVGAGI. CDR3 nucleotide sequence: TGTGCCAGCAGGACCACAGGGATCAACGAGCAGTACTTC. Protein sequence: CASRTTGINEQYF.